This T cell receptor (beta chain) was documented in a study of response to subunit inactivated influenza vaccine. Study observations and caveats: The authors proposed limited new T cell recruitment per seasonal influenza vaccination.

As concerns this clonotype: Antigen: not known.

TCRdb re-called the RT-PCR reads with MiXCR, one entry per CDR3 protein. The table lists under 850,000 distinct CDR3 sequences, approximately 17% of them singletons. Germline V CDR1 and CDR2: LGHDT, YNNKEL (reference sequence). V lost 3 bases to trimming and J lost 0 bases, with 18 bases between them. The CDR3 totals 18 residues. J is TRBJ2-1 and V is TRBV3-1; perhaps TRBD1 as D (6 bases). The sequence was obtained from a man aged 45-60 years who received an inactivated influenza vaccine. This specimen was PBMCs from blood, taken roughly 5 days after vaccination. CDR3 loop: CASSHPFGQSGSYNEQFF. The CDR3 DNA reads TGTGCCAGCAGCCATCCCTTCGGACAGTCCGGCTCCTACAATGAGCAGTTCTTC.